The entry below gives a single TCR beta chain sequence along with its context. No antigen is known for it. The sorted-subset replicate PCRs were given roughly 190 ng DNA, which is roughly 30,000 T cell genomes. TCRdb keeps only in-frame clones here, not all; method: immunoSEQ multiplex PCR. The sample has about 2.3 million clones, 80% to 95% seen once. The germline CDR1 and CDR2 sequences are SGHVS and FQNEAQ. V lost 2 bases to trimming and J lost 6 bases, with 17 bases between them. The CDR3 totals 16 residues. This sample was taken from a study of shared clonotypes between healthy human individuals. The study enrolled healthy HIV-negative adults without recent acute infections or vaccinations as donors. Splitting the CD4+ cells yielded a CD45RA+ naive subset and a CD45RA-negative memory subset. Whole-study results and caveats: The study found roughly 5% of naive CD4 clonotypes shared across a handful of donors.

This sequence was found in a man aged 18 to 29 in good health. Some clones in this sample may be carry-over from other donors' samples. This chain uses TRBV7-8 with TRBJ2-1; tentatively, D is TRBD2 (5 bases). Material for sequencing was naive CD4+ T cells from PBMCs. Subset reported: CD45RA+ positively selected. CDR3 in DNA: TGTGCCAGCAGCTTATACGGCGTGCCGGGGTCCAATGAGCAGTTCTTC. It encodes CASSLYGVPGSNEQFF.